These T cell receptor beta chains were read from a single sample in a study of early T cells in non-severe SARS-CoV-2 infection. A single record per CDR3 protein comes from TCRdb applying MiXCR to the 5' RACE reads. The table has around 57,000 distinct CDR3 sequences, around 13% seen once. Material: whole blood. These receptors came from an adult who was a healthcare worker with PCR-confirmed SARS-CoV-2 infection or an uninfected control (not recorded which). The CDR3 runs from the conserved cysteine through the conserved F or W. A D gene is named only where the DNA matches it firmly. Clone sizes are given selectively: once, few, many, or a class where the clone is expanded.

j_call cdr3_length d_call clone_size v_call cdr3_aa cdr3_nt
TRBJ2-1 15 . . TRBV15 CATSRARDEGDEQFF TGTGCCACCAGCAGAGCCAGGGATGAGGGTGATGAGCAGTTCTTC
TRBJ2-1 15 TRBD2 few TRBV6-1 CASSEPSGSHNEQFF TGTGCCAGCAGTGAACCTAGCGGGAGCCACAATGAGCAGTTCTTC
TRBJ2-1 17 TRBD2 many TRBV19 CASSIGLAGGPYNEQFF TGTGCCAGTAGTATCGGACTAGCGGGCGGGCCCTACAATGAGCAGTTCTTC
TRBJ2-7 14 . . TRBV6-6 CASARLGPSYEQYF TGTGCCAGCGCAAGGCTCGGACCCTCCTACGAGCAGTACTTC
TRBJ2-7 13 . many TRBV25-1 CASSDREPYEQYF TGTGCCAGCAGTGATCGGGAACCCTACGAGCAGTACTTC
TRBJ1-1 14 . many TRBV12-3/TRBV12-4 CASSLAGMNTEAFF TGTGCCAGCAGTTTGGCAGGGATGAACACTGAAGCTTTCTTT
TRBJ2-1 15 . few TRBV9 CASSVRPIGHNEQFF TGTGCCAGCAGCGTGCGCCCCATTGGCCACAATGAGCAGTTCTTC
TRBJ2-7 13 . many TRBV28 CASRIGASYEQYF TGTGCCAGCAGAATAGGGGCCTCCTACGAACAGTACTTC
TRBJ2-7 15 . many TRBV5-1 CASSRDLVAAYEQYF TGCGCCAGCAGCCGCGATTTGGTAGCAGCTTACGAGCAGTACTTC
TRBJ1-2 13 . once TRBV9 CASSQGANYGYTF TGTGCCAGCTCCCAGGGCGCTAACTATGGCTACACCTTC
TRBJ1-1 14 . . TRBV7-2 CASSLGQMNTEVFF TGTGCCAGCAGCTTAGGTCAGATGAACACTGAAGTTTTCTTT
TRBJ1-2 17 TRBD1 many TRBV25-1 CASSPPGQGGINYGYTF TGTGCCAGCAGTCCCCCGGGACAGGGTGGAATCAACTATGGCTACACCTTC
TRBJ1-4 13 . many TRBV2 CASTLGQFEKLFF TGTGCCAGCACGCTTGGACAATTTGAAAAACTGTTTTTT
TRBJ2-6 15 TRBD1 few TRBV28 CASSHRGPGANVLTF TGTGCCAGCAGCCACAGGGGGCCCGGGGCCAACGTCCTGACTTTC
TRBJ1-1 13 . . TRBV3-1 CASSHMDNTEAFF TGTGCCAGCAGCCATATGGACAACACTGAAGCTTTCTTT
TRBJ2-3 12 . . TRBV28 CASTASTDTQYF TGTGCCAGCACAGCTAGCACAGATACGCAGTATTTT
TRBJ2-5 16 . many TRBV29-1 CSVEARGGGWTETQYF TGCAGCGTTGAAGCGAGGGGCGGCGGGTGGACGGAGACCCAGTACTTC
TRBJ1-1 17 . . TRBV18 CASSPRGQPTMNTEAFF TGTGCCAGCTCACCTAGAGGACAGCCTACTATGAACACTGAAGCTTTCTTT
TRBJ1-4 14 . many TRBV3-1 CASSHHDTDEKLFF TGTGCCAGCAGCCACCATGACACCGATGAAAAACTGTTTTTT
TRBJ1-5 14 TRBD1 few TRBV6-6 CASRDRGIGQPQHF TGTGCCAGCCGGGACAGGGGGATCGGTCAGCCCCAGCATTTT
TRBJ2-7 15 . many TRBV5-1 CASSLLETGDYEQYF TGCGCCAGCAGCTTGCTCGAGACAGGAGACTACGAGCAGTACTTC
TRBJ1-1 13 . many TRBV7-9 CASSLISTTEAFF TGTGCCAGCAGCCTCATTTCGACGACTGAAGCTTTCTTT
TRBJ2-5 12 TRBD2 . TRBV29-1 CSAGLAGETQYF TGCAGCGCCGGACTAGCGGGTGAGACCCAGTACTTC
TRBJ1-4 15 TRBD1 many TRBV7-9 CASSTIPGQREKLFF TGTGCCAGCAGCACTATCCCGGGACAGCGTGAAAAACTGTTTTTT
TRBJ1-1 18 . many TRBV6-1 CASSHPGTRTTMNTEAFF TGTGCCAGCAGTCACCCCGGGACACGAACCACCATGAACACTGAAGCTTTCTTT
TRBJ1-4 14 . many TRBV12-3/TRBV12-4 CASRTGTYGEKLFF TGTGCCAGCAGAACCGGGACGTATGGAGAAAAACTGTTTTTT
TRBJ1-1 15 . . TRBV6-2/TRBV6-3 CASSYAPGMNTEAFF TGTGCCAGCAGTTATGCACCGGGGATGAACACTGAAGCTTTCTTT
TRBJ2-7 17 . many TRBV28 CASSPEGAESPFHEQYF TGTGCCAGCAGTCCTGAGGGTGCGGAATCACCGTTCCACGAGCAGTACTTC
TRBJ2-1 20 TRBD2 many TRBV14 CASRIKWKLAGGYSYNEQFF TGTGCCAGCAGGATTAAGTGGAAACTAGCGGGGGGATACTCCTACAATGAGCAGTTCTTC
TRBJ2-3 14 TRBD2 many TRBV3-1 CASSLSGSYPTQYF TGTGCCAGCAGCCTTAGCGGGAGTTACCCTACGCAGTATTTT
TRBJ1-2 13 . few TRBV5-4 CASTRGVNYGYTF TGTGCCAGCACCCGGGGGGTCAACTATGGCTACACCTTC
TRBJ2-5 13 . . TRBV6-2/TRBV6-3 CASSLQVVWAQYF TGTGCCAGCAGTTTACAAGTAGTTTGGGCCCAGTACTTC
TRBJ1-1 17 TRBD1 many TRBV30 CAWSSGQMSIMNTEAFF TGTGCCTGGAGTTCGGGACAGATGTCGATAATGAACACTGAAGCTTTCTTT
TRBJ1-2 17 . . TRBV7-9 CASTTNKNYLANYGYTF TGTGCCAGCACAACAAACAAGAACTACTTAGCTAACTATGGCTACACCTTC
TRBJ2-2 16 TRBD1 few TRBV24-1 CATSDTGTGLPGELFF TGTGCCACCAGTGATACCGGGACAGGGTTACCCGGGGAGCTGTTTTTT
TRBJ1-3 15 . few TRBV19 CASSISSTSENTIYF TGTGCCAGTAGTATCTCCAGCACCTCTGAAAACACCATATATTTT
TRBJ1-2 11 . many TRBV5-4 CASRLDNGYTF TGTGCCAGCAGGCTGGACAACGGCTACACCTTC
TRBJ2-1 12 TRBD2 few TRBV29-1 CSVAAGVSEQFF TGCAGCGTTGCGGCGGGAGTGAGTGAGCAGTTCTTC
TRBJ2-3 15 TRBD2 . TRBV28 CASSPRAGSTDTQYF TGTGCCAGCAGCCCACGAGCGGGGAGTACAGATACGCAGTATTTT
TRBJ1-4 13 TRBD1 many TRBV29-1 CSALIQGAEKLFF TGCAGCGCGCTGATACAGGGGGCTGAAAAACTGTTTTTT
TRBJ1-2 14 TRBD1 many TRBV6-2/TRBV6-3 CASSSMTGGYGYTF TGTGCCAGCAGTTCGATGACAGGGGGCTATGGCTACACCTTC
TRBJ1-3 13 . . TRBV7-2 CASSEGSGNTIYF TGTGCCAGCTCCGAGGGGTCCGGAAACACCATATATTTT
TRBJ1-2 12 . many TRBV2 CASTPGRRGYTF TGTGCCAGCACACCCGGGAGAAGGGGCTACACCTTC
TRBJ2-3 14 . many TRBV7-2 CASSLGRGTDTQYF TGTGCCAGCAGCTTAGGACGAGGCACAGATACGCAGTATTTT
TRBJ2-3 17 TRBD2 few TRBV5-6 CASSLAGLAGSGDTQYF TGTGCCAGCAGCTTGGCCGGGCTAGCGGGTTCGGGAGATACGCAGTATTTT
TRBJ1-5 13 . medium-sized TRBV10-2 CASSDYFGQPQHF TGCGCCAGCAGTGATTACTTTGGTCAGCCCCAGCATTTT
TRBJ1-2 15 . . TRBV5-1 CASSLEASANYGYTF TGCGCCAGCAGCTTGGAAGCGTCAGCTAACTATGGCTACACCTTC
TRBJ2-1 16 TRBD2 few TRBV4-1 CASSPLTGLANDEQFF TGCGCCAGCAGCCCCCTTACGGGACTAGCTAACGATGAGCAGTTCTTC
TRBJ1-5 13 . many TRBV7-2 CASTQGLNQPQHF TGTGCCAGCACCCAGGGACTCAATCAGCCCCAGCATTTT
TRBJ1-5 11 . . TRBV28 CASRSDQPQHF TGTGCCAGCAGGTCCGATCAGCCCCAGCATTTT
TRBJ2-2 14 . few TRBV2 CASSYQYRPGELFF TGTGCCAGCAGTTACCAGTACCGGCCCGGGGAGCTGTTTTTT
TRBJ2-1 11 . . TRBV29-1 CSVVVYNEQFF TGCAGCGTTGTCGTTTACAATGAGCAGTTCTTC